Following are 31 T cell receptor beta chains from one sample sequenced in a study of T cells in tuberculosis. Cells were sorted from thawed PBMC rested overnight and stained with GMM-loaded CD1B tetramer, viability dye and anti-CD3. The CD1B tetramers carried C32 glucose monomycolate purified from Rhodococcus equi. Sequencing was performed with immunoSEQ multiplex PCR; in TCRdb, only in-frame clones are kept and a portion is missing. This table holds some 90,000 clones, approximately 90% found once. Specimen: CD1b-GMM tetramer-negative cells sorted from PBMCs. These receptors all stem from an adult woman with latent tuberculosis.

The chain links TRBV30 to TRBJ1-6; a weak D match, TRBD1 (6 bases). Germline values: CDR1 GTSNPN, CDR2 SVGIG (reference sequence). The CDR3 covers 13 residues. Trimming took 3 bases from V and 9 from J, leaving 12 bases between them. Here the CDR3 reads CAWRDNRVSPLHF. The CDR3 DNA follows: TGTGCCTGGAGGGACAACAGGGTTTCACCCCTCCACTTT.

The chain combines TRBV27 with TRBJ2-5; TRBD2 agrees at 10 bases. V lost 2 bases, J lost 5 bases, and 17 bases stayed unmatched. There are 19 residues in the CDR3. Per germline, CDR1 MNHEY and CDR2 SMNVEV (reference sequence). CDR3 bases: TGTGCCAGCAGTTTAATTCCCCCAGCTAGCGGGGGAGTAAGGGAGACCCAGTACTTC. It translates to CASSLIPPASGGVRETQYF.

V gene TRBV7-2 combines with J gene TRBJ2-7, with 8 bases matching TRBD2. The junction had 3 bases not matched to a gene; V was cut back by 5 bases and J by 3 bases. Germline loops: CDR1 SGHTA, CDR2 FQGNSA. The CDR3 runs 13 residues. As DNA, the CDR3 is TGTGCCAGCAGCACTACTAGCGGCTACGAGCAGTACTTC. It encodes CASSTTSGYEQYF. Complete variable domain (other parts from reference TRBV7-2 and TRBJ2-7): GAGVSQSPSNKVTEKGKDVELRCDPISGHTALYWYRQSLGQGLEFLIYFQGNSAPDKSGLPSDRFSAERTGGSVSTLTIQRTQQEDSAVYLCASSTTSGYEQYFGPGTRLTVT.

This clone showed up just a few times. This chain connects TRBV19 to TRBJ2-7, with 7 nucleotides matching TRBD1. The J segment lost 2 bases and the V segment lost 7 bases, leaving 8 bases of the junction unmatched. Looked up from germline, CDR1 is LNHDA and CDR2 is SQIVND (reference sequence). This CDR3 is 14 amino acids long. This CDR3 is CASTPGRGPYEQYF. DNA for the CDR3: TGTGCCAGTACCCCGGGAAGGGGGCCCTACGAGCAGTACTTC.

Worth noting for this clone: Relative to the germline gene, one junction end is altered; a read error may explain this. The chain carries TRBV7-7 and TRBJ2-5; 10 bases are a match to TRBD1. The CDR3 is 16 amino acids. Per germline, CDR1 SSHAT and CDR2 FNYEAQ (reference sequence). As DNA, the CDR3 is TGTGCTAGCAGCTTAGGGACAGGGGCGACGGACCTGACCCAGTACTTC. Amino acid sequence: CASSLGTGATDLTQYF.

The genes are TRBV6-1 and TRBJ2-1; TRBD1 is a possible D gene (6 bases). CDR1 and CDR2 (germline): MNHNS, SASEGT. This CDR3 contains 15 residues. V was pared by 6 bases and J by 0 bases, with 12 bases between. CDR3 amino acids: CASREDRSSYNEQFF. The CDR3 DNA reads as TGTGCCAGCAGGGAGGACAGAAGCTCCTACAATGAGCAGTTCTTC.

Concerning this clone itself: The junction shows a germline mismatch at one end, possibly a read error. The rearrangement joins TRBV7-9 to TRBJ2-2; perhaps TRBD2 as D (6 bases). The length of the CDR3 is 15 residues. Germline values: CDR1 SEHNR, CDR2 FQNEAQ (reference sequence). In DNA form, the CDR3 reads TGTGCCAGCAGGTTAGGAGGACTAAGCACCGGGGAGCTGTTTTTT. This gives the protein CASRLGGLSTGELFF.

This clone was observed a few times. The chain has TRBV7-9 and TRBJ1-2; maybe TRBD1 (5 bases). Germline CDR1 and CDR2: SEHNR and FQNEAQ (reference sequence). V was shortened by 5 bases and J by 8 bases, with 12 bases between the two germline ends. CDR3 length: 12 amino acids. The CDR3 loop reads CASSPGQSGYTF. Written as DNA, the CDR3 is TGTGCCAGCAGCCCCGGACAAAGCGGCTACACCTTC.

The chain carries TRBV7-9 and TRBJ2-7, with no clear D. The CDR3 has 12 amino acids. In germline, CDR1 is SEHNR, CDR2 FQNEAQ (reference sequence). Trimming cost V 4 bases and J 3 bases, with 7 bases left between them. The CDR3 region is CASSSTGYEQYF. The CDR3 region has the DNA TGTGCCAGCAGCTCAACTGGCTACGAGCAGTACTTC. Drawing the rest from reference TRBV7-9 and TRBJ2-7, the complete variable domain is DTGVSQNPRHKITKRGQNVTFRCDPISEHNRLYWYRQTLGQGPEFLTYFQNEAQLEKSRLLSDRFSAERPKGSFSTLEIQRTEQGDSAMYLCASSSTGYEQYFGPGTRLTVT.

The chain joins TRBV6-1 to TRBJ2-3; 11 bases agree with TRBD1. Germline trimming cut 8 bases from V and 0 bases from J; bases unmatched to any gene: 16. The CDR3 runs to 19 residues. The germline gives CDR1 MNHNS, CDR2 SASEGT. In DNA, the CDR3 is TGTGCCAGCGGTGGACAGGGGGCCTCGCGTTATCCTAGCACAGATACGCAGTATTTT. Translated, it gives CASGGQGASRYPSTDTQYF.

The J gene is TRBJ1-4, the V gene TRBV11-2; D gene ambiguous. There are 17 residues in the CDR3. Per the germline V gene, CDR1 is SGHAT and CDR2 is FQNNGV. The V gene lost 0 bases and the J gene lost 0 bases, with 11 bases spanning the gap. The CDR3 coding sequence is TGTGCCAGCAGCTTAGATTTCCGGGGTGCAACTAATGAAAAACTGTTTTTT. Protein: CASSLDFRGATNEKLFF.

V usage is TRBV7-9 and J usage is TRBJ2-3; the match to TRBD2 covers 11 bases. CDR3 size: 15 residues. V gave up 5 bases and J gave up 3 bases; unmatched junction bases: 4. Germline V gene data show CDR1 as SEHNR and CDR2 as FQNEAQ (reference sequence). The CDR3 protein is CASSMTSGVTDTQYF. The CDR3 bases are TGTGCCAGCAGCATGACTAGCGGGGTAACAGATACGCAGTATTTT.

CDR3 DNA sequence: TGTGCCAGCGGTCGCGTAAATTCACCCCTCCACTTT. It codes for CASGRVNSPLHF. This chain joins TRBV6-6 and TRBJ1-6; D call uncertain. The CDR3 is 12 amino acids. V lost 8 bases, J lost 7 bases, and 9 bases lay in between. In germline, CDR1 is MNHNY, CDR2 SVGAGI (reference sequence).

The rearrangement uses TRBV5-1 and TRBJ2-1; 10 nucleotides align to TRBD2. V was clipped by 2 bases and J by 7 bases; unmatched bases: 6. There are 15 residues in the CDR3. The V gene's germline CDR1 is SGHRS and CDR2 YFSETQ. The CDR3 sequence is CASSFFQRGGNEQFF. The CDR3 DNA follows: TGCGCCAGCAGCTTTTTCCAGCGGGGGGGGAATGAGCAGTTCTTC.

This clone was recorded once. The rearrangement uses TRBV4-1 and TRBJ1-2, with a tentative D call TRBD1 (6 bases). Germline lookup yields CDR1 MGHRA and CDR2 YSYEKL. V gave up 0 bases and J gave up 3 bases, with 11 bases separating them. There are 15 residues in the CDR3. The CDR3 protein is CASSQDLGGDYGYTF. The CDR3 DNA reads as TGCGCCAGCAGCCAAGACTTAGGGGGGGACTATGGCTACACCTTC.

The CDR3 sequence: CATTRTGAGNTIYF. In DNA, the CDR3 is TGTGCCACCACCCGGACAGGGGCTGGAAACACCATATATTTT. The V gene is TRBV19, the J gene TRBJ1-3; 9 bases match TRBD1. The CDR3 runs to 14 residues. Germline CDR1 LNHDA, CDR2 SQIVND (reference sequence). J lost 2 bases, V lost 10 bases, and 6 bases had no gene match.

J is TRBJ2-5 and V is TRBV2; TRBD1 might be the D (5 bases). The CDR3 length is 13 residues. Trimming stripped 7 bases from V and 2 bases from J, with 11 bases between. Germline CDR1 and CDR2: SNHLY and FYNNEI. The CDR3 sequence: CASIRQLQETQYF. Written as DNA, the CDR3 is TGTGCCAGCATAAGACAGCTACAAGAGACCCAGTACTTC.

DNA of the CDR3: TGCAGCGTCTCCAAGGGACGGGAGACCTACAATGAGCAGTTCTTC. Protein: CSVSKGRETYNEQFF. The V and J genes are TRBV29-1 and TRBJ2-1, with D tentatively TRBD2 (6 bases). Trimming removed 6 bases at V and 2 bases at J, with 17 bases between. Germline CDR1 and CDR2: SQVTM and ANQGSEA. The CDR3 consists of 15 residues.

V and J are TRBV5-1 and TRBJ2-3, with a tentative D call TRBD2 (6 bases). The CDR3 consists of 15 residues. With 3 bases removed from V and 2 bases from J, the gap between germline ends came to 13 bases. Germline loops: CDR1 SGHRS, CDR2 YFSETQ. In nucleotides, the CDR3 is TGCGCCAGCAGCTCGGGACTCCAGAACACAGATACGCAGTATTTT. It yields the protein CASSSGLQNTDTQYF.

CDR3 sequence (DNA): TGCGCCAGCAGCGCGGGCGGCGAAAAACTGTTTTTT. It encodes CASSAGGEKLFF. This rearrangement joins TRBV5-1 to TRBJ1-4; no reliable D call. Germline CDR1 reads SGHRS; CDR2 reads YFSETQ. The germline V and J ends were trimmed by 4 bases and 8 bases, with 9 bases remaining between them. This CDR3 has 12 residues.

This rearrangement joins TRBV7-2 to TRBJ2-3; TRBD2 agrees at 13 bases. The CDR3 sequence is 17 residues long. The V gene's germline CDR1 is SGHTA and CDR2 FQGNSA. V lost 5 bases to trimming and J lost 5 bases; unmatched junction nucleotides: 10. CDR3 amino acids: CASSRTLAGGRVDTQYF. The CDR3 DNA follows: TGTGCCAGCAGCAGAACACTAGCGGGGGGGAGGGTAGATACGCAGTATTTT.

In this sample, this clone turned up once. The rearrangement joins TRBV4-1 to TRBJ1-2, with D possibly being TRBD1 (6 bases). Trimming shortened V by 4 bases and J by 4 bases, and 13 bases separated the two germline ends. The germline CDR1 and CDR2 sequences are MGHRA and YSYEKL. The CDR3 runs 14 residues. CDR3 sequence: CASSLNGQSYGYTF. CDR3 DNA: TGCGCCAGCAGCCTCAACGGACAGAGCTATGGCTACACCTTC.

The V call is TRBV11-2, the J call TRBJ2-7; 13 nucleotides align to TRBD2. CDR1 and CDR2 (germline): SGHAT, FQNNGV. This CDR3 has 15 residues. The V gene end was trimmed by 4 bases and the J gene end by 2 bases; junction bases not matched to a gene: 2. In nucleotides, the CDR3 is TGTGCCAGCAGCTATACTAGCGGGGGGGCCTACGAGCAGTACTTC. It is translated as CASSYTSGGAYEQYF.

This rearrangement joins TRBV29-1 to TRBJ2-2; no clear D. The CDR3 covers 12 residues. Germline V gene sequence: CDR1 SQVTM, CDR2 ANQGSEA. The germline V and J ends were trimmed by 2 bases and 2 bases, with 3 bases remaining between them. Here the CDR3 DNA reads TGCAGCGTTGAACCAAACACCGGGGAGCTGTTTTTT. Encoded protein: CSVEPNTGELFF.

This clone was recorded a few times. The chain employs TRBV6-6 and TRBJ1-1; a weak D match, TRBD1 (5 bases). V gave up 0 bases and J gave up 2 bases, with 10 bases separating them. CDR1 and CDR2 (germline): MNHNY, SVGAGI (reference sequence). CDR3 length: 15 residues. The CDR3 loop reads CASSYSVQGNTEAFF. The CDR3 DNA reads as TGTGCCAGCAGTTACTCCGTCCAGGGAAACACTGAAGCTTTCTTT.

This clone was seen a handful of times. This chain joins TRBV6-6 and TRBJ2-2; D gene uncertain. This CDR3 comprises 14 residues. The V and J ends lost 2 bases and 0 bases respectively, with 4 bases between them. Germline assignment: CDR1 MNHNY and CDR2 SVGAGI (reference sequence). Here the CDR3 reads CASSYGPNTGELFF. As DNA, the CDR3 is TGTGCCAGCAGTTACGGGCCGAACACCGGGGAGCTGTTTTTT.

The gene calls are TRBV28 and TRBJ1-6, with TRBD1 as a possible D gene (5 bases). CDR3 length: 16 amino acids. V was cut by 5 bases and J by 3 bases, with 14 bases left in between. Germline V gene data show CDR1 as MDHEN and CDR2 as SYDVKM. The CDR3 DNA sequence: TGTGCCAGCAGTCTACCGCGGGGCTTCTATAATTCACCCCTCCACTTT. As protein: CASSLPRGFYNSPLHF.

The genes are TRBV19 and TRBJ2-6; D may be TRBD1 (6 bases). Trimming took 8 bases from V and 1 from J, leaving 18 bases between them. The CDR3 has 17 residues. Germline assignment: CDR1 LNHDA and CDR2 SQIVND (reference sequence). CDR3 loop: CASLSRTVKSGANVLTF. The CDR3 DNA sequence: TGTGCCAGTCTGTCGAGGACAGTAAAATCTGGGGCCAACGTCCTGACTTTC.

The J gene is TRBJ2-1, the V gene TRBV10-3, with 10 nucleotides matching TRBD2. This CDR3 is 18 amino acids long. With 2 bases clipped from V and 7 bases from J, the junction kept 14 bases outside the gene matches. Germline V gives CDR1 ENHRY, CDR2 SYGVKD. The CDR3 sequence is CAISEPNSGGAVYNEQFF. CDR3 in DNA: TGTGCCATCAGTGAGCCCAACAGCGGGGGGGCAGTGTATAATGAGCAGTTCTTC.

The CDR3 protein is CASEIPGQGSAGELFF. The CDR3 DNA follows: TGTGCCAGCGAAATACCGGGACAGGGGTCGGCCGGGGAGCTGTTTTTT. This chain links TRBV7-9 with TRBJ2-2; 10 bases are a match to TRBD1. Germline loops: CDR1 SEHNR, CDR2 FQNEAQ (reference sequence). After removal of 8 bases from V and 6 bases from J, the junction contained 12 bases not matched to a gene. This CDR3 region has 16 residues.

V gene TRBV5-1 combines with J gene TRBJ2-5, with 9 positions matching TRBD1. The CDR3 totals 15 residues. Germline V gene data show CDR1 as SGHRS and CDR2 as YFSETQ. After removal of 3 bases from V and 1 base from J, the junction contained 4 bases not matched to a gene. The CDR3 DNA sequence: TGCGCCAGCAGCTGGGGGACAGGGACCCAAGAGACCCAGTACTTC. Translated: CASSWGTGTQETQYF.